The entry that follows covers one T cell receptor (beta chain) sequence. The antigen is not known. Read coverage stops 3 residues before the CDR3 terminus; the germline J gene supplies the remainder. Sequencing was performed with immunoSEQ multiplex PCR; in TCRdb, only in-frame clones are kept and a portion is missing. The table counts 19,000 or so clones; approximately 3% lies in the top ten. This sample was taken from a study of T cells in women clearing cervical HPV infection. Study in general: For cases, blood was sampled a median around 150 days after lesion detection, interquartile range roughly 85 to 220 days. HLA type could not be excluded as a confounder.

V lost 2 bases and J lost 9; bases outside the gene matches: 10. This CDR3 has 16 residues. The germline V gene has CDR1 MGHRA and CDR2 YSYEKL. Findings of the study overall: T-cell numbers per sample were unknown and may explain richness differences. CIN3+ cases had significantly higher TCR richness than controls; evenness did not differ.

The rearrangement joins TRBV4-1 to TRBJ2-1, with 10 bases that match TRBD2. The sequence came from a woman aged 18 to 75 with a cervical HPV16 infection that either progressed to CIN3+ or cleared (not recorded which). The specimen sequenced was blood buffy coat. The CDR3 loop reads CASSQQIAGGRVEQFF. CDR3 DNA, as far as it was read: TGCGCCAGCAGCCAACAAATAGCGGGGGGAAGGGTTGAG.